This TCR beta chain was recovered during a study of cytomegalovirus exposure and HLA in healthy donors. Study details: Unique TCR beta sequences numbering about 100 million came from about 179 million T cells in an earlier analysis. Most donors, less than 85% of 350 to 450 genotyped, fell in the Caucasian-associated ancestry cluster.

This PCR relied on a set of 60 Vbeta primers and 13 Jbeta primers. Method: immunoSEQ multiplex PCR; TCRdb's copy keeps in-frame clones and lacks some. The repertoire holds around 150,000 clones, with about two thirds as singletons. As concerns this clone: The target antigen is unknown.

Unrecorded immune exposure was likely among donors, who were nominally healthy when sampled. Study-level findings and limits: Researchers left out some V segments, among them TRBV6-2 and TRBV6-3, as indistinguishable.

Germline V CDR1 and CDR2: SNHLY, FYNNEI. CDR3 length equals 14 residues. The V and J ends lost 3 bases and 10 bases respectively, with 16 bases between them. Sequenced input: PBMCs. V gene TRBV2 combines with J gene TRBJ1-3; TRBD1 is a possible D gene (5 bases). This clonotype originated in a man aged 50-59 years in good health and CMV-seropositive. CDR3 nucleotides: TGTGCCAGCAGTGAGCAGAGGAGGCGGGGGACCATATATTTT. The encoded protein is CASSEQRRRGTIYF.